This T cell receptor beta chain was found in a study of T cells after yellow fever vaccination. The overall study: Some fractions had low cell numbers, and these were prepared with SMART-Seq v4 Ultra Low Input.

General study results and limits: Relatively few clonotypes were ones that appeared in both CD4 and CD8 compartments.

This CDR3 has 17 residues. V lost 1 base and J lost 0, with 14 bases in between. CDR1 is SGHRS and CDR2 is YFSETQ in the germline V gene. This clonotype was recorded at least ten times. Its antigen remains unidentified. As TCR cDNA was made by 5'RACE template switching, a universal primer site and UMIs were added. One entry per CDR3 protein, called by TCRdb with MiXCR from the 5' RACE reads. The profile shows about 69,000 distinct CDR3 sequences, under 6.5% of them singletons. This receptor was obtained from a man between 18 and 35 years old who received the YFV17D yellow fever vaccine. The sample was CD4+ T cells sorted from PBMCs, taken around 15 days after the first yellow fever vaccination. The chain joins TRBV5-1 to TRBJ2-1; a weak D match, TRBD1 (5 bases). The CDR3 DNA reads TGCGCCAGCAGCTTGTATGGGGCCATAGGCTCCTACAATGAGCAGTTCTTC. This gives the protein CASSLYGAIGSYNEQFF.